Described below is a single T cell receptor (beta chain) sequence and its context. This record belongs to a study of preoperative IRX-2 immunotherapy in early breast cancer. The assay was immunoSEQ multiplex PCR, and TCRdb's table has in-frame clones only and misses some. The data show approximately 12,000 clones, roughly 88% seen once. CDR1 is SGHVS and CDR2 is FNYEAQ in the germline V gene. The CDR3 totals 15 residues. V was clipped by 7 bases and J by 0 bases; unmatched bases: 7. This sample's treatment: preoperative locoregional IRX-2 cytokine immunotherapy. The chain recombines TRBV7-6 with TRBJ2-3, with 7 bases matching TRBD2. The specimen was taken from a patient treated with IRX-2 immunotherapy. The receptor was derived from a human donor with breast cancer. CDR3 region: CASTPLGGSTDTQYF. In DNA, the CDR3 is TGTGCCAGCACCCCCCTGGGGGGGAGCACAGATACGCAGTATTTT.